The sequence of this T cell receptor (beta chain) was determined in a study of cytomegalovirus exposure and HLA in healthy donors. Findings and caveats of the study: In a later analysis, parvovirus B19, influenza, CMV and Epstein-Barr virus appeared linked to several top co-occurrence clusters. Researchers catalogued 160 or so TCR beta chains as cytomegalovirus-associated. DRB1 showed the most TCR associations and HLA-C the fewest in a later analysis, as rates varied by HLA locus. In vitro checks showed that a few CMV-associated chains really do target CMV antigens.

The PCR contained 60 Vbeta and 13 Jbeta primers. TCRdb's table, derived via immunoSEQ multiplex PCR, lists solely in-frame clones and lacks some. The repertoire includes 100,000 to 150,000 clones, 80% of them detected once, and approximately 8.8% sits in the top ten. CDR1 is LGHNT and CDR2 is FRNRAP in the germline V gene. V shed 0 bases and J shed 4 bases, with 9 bases lying between them. This CDR3 comprises 14 residues. Comment on this clone: The antigen remains undetermined.

Sample: PBMCs. The V call is TRBV12-5, the J call TRBJ1-2; possible D gene TRBD1, 5 bases. This TCR came from a female donor in good health and CMV-seropositive. The CDR3 region is CASGLVSGFYGYTF. Here the CDR3 DNA reads TGTGCTAGTGGTTTGGTATCAGGGTTCTATGGCTACACCTTC. The whole variable domain, remainder taken from reference TRBV12-5 and TRBJ1-2, is DARVTQTPRHKVTEMGQEVTMRCQPILGHNTVFWYRQTMMQGLELLAYFRNRAPLDDSGMPKDRFSAEMPDATLATLKIQPSEPRDSAVYFCASGLVSGFYGYTFGSGTRLTVV.